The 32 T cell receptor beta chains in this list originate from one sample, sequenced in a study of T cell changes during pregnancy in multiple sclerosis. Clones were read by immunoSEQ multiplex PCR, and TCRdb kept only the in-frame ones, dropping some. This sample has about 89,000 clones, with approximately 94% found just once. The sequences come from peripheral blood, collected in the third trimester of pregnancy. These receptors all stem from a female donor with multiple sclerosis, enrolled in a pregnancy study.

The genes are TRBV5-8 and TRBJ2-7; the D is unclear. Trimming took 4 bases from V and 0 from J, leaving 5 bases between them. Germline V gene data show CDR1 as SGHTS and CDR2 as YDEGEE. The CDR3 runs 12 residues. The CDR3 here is CASSLSSYEQYF. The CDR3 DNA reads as TGTGCCAGCAGCCTGAGCTCCTACGAGCAGTACTTC.

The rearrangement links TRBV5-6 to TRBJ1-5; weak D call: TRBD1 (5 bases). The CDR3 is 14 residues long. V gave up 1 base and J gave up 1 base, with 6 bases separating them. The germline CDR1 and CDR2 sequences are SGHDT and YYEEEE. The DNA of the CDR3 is TGTGCCAGCAGCTTGTCAGGGAGCAATCAGCCCCAGCATTTT. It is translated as CASSLSGSNQPQHF. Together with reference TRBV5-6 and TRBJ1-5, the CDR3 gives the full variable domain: DAGVTQSPTHLIKTRGQQVTLRCSPKSGHDTVSWYQQALGQGPQFIFQYYEEEERQRGNFPDRFSGHQFPNYSSELNVNALLLGDSALYLCASSLSGSNQPQHFGDGTRLSIL.

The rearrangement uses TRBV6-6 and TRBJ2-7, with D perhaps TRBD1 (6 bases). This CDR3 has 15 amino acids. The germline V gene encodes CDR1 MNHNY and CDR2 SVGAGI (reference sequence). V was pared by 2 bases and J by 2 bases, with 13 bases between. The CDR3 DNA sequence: TGTGCCAGCAGTTACCGAGGACAGTTGACCTACGAGCAGTACTTC. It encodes CASSYRGQLTYEQYF.

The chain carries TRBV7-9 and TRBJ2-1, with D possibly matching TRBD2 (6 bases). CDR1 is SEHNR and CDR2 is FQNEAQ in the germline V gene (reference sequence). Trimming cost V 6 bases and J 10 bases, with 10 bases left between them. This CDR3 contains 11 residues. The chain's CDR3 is CASSSGREQFF. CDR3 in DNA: TGTGCCAGCAGTAGCGGTAGGGAGCAGTTCTTC.

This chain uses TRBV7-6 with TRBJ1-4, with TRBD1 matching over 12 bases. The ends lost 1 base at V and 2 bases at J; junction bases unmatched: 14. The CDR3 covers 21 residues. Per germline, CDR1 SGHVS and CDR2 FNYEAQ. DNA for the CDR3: TGTGCCAGCAGCTTAGACCCTCCTTCCGGGACAGGGGGCTGGACTAATGAAAAACTGTTTTTT. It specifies CASSLDPPSGTGGWTNEKLFF. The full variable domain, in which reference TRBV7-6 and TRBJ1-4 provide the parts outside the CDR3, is GAGVSQSPRYKVTKRGQDVALRCDPISGHVSLYWYRQALGQGPEFLTYFNYEAQQDKSGLPNDRFSAERPEGSISTLTIQRTEQRDSAMYRCASSLDPPSGTGGWTNEKLFFGSGTQLSVL.

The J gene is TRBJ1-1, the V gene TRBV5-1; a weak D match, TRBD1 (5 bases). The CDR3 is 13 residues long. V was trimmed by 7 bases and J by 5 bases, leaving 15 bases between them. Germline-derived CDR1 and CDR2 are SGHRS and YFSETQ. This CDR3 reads CASWSQGGTEAFF. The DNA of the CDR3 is TGCGCCAGCTGGTCTCAGGGAGGTACTGAAGCTTTCTTT.

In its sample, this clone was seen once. CDR3 bases: TGTGCCAGCACCCTTAACGAGGGTTCCTACAATGAGCAGTTCTTC. Translation gives CASTLNEGSYNEQFF. The chain couples TRBV6-1 to TRBJ2-1, with D possibly matching TRBD2 (5 bases). The CDR3 is made up of 15 amino acids. Germline assignment: CDR1 MNHNS and CDR2 SASEGT. The V end was cut by 7 bases, the J end by 1 base, with 14 bases between.

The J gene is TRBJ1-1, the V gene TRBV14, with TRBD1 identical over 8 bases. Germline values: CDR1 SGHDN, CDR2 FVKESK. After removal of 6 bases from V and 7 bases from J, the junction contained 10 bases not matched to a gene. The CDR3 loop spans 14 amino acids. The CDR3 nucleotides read TGTGCCAGCAGTCGGACAGGGAATGTGCATGAAGCTTTCTTT. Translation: CASSRTGNVHEAFF.

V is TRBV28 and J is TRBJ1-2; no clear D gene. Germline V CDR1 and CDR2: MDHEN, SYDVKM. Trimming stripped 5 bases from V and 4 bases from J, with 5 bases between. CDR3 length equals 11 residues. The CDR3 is CASSRFYGYTF. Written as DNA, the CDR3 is TGTGCCAGCAGTCGGTTCTATGGCTACACCTTC.

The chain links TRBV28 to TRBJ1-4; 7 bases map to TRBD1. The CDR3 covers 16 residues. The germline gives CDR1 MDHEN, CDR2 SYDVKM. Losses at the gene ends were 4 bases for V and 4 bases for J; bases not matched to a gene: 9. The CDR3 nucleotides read TGTGCCAGCAGTTCTCCCGGGACAGACCATAATGAAAAACTGTTTTTT. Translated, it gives CASSSPGTDHNEKLFF.

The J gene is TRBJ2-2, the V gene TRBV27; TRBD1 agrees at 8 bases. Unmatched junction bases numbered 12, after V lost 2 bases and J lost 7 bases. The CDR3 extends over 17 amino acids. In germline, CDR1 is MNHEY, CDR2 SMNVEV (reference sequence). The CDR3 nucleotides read TGTGCCAGCAGTTTAACCCCCCGCAGGGGGCAGGACGGGGAGCTGTTTTTT. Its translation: CASSLTPRRGQDGELFF.

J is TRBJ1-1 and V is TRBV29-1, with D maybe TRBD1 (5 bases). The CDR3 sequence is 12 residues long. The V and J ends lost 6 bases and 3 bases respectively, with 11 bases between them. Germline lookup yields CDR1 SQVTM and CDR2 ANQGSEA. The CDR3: CSVAQVYTEAFF. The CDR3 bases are TGCAGCGTAGCACAGGTTTACACTGAAGCTTTCTTT.

CDR3 in DNA: TGTGCCTGGAGTGCTGACAGGGGGAACCGTAACTATGGCTACACCTTC. It specifies CAWSADRGNRNYGYTF. This chain links TRBV30 with TRBJ1-2; TRBD1 aligns across 9 bases. J was trimmed by 1 base and V by 1 base; bases with no gene match: 7. Germline V gives CDR1 GTSNPN, CDR2 SVGIG (reference sequence). This CDR3 has 16 amino acids. Drawing the rest from reference TRBV30 and TRBJ1-2, the complete variable domain is SQTIHQWPATLVQPVGSPLSLECTVEGTSNPNLYWYRQAAGRGLQLLFYSVGIGQISSEVPQNLSASRPQDRQFILSSKKLLLSDSGFYLCAWSADRGNRNYGYTFGSGTRLTVV.

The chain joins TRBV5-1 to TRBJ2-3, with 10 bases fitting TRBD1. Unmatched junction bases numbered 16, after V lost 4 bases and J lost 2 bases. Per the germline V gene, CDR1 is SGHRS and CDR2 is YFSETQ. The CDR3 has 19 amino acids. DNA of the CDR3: TGCGCCAGCAGCAAACTGGGACAGGGGACCTCGACCGACACAGATACGCAGTATTTT. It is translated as CASSKLGQGTSTDTDTQYF. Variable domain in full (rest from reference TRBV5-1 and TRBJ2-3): KAGVTQTPRYLIKTRGQQVTLSCSPISGHRSVSWYQQTPGQGLQFLFEYFSETQRNKGNFPGRFSGRQFSNSRSEMNVSTLELGDSALYLCASSKLGQGTSTDTDTQYFGPGTRLTVL.

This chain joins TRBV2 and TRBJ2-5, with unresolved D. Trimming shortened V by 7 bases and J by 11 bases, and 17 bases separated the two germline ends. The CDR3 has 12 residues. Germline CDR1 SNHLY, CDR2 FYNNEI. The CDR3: CASTKERLSQYF. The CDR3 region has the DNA TGTGCCAGCACCAAGGAGAGGCTCAGTCAGTACTTC.

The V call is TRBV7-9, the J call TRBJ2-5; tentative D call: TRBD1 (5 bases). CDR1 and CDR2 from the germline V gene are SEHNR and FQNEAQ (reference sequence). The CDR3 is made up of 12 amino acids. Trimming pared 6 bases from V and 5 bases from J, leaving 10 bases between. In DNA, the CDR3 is TGTGCCAGCAGAAGGGGTGGGGAGACCCAGTACTTC. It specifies CASRRGGETQYF.

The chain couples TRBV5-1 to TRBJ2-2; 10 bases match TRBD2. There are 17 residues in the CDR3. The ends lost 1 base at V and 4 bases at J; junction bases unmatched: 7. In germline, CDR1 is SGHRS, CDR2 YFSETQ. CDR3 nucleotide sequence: TGCGCCAGCAGCTTGCAACCTAGCGGGAGTTCCACCGGGGAGCTGTTTTTT. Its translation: CASSLQPSGSSTGELFF.

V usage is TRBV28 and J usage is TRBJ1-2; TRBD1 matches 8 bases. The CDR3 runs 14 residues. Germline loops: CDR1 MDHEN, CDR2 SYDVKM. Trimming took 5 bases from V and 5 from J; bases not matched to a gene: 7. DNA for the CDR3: TGTGCCAGCAGTGCAGGACAGGGAGTTTATGGCTACACCTTC. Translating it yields CASSAGQGVYGYTF.

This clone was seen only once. CDR3 loop: CASSRKDLREAILYTQETQYF. The DNA for the CDR3 is TGCGCCAGCAGTCGAAAGGACCTGCGGGAGGCCATACTCTATACCCAAGAGACCCAGTACTTC. This chain uses TRBV23-1 with TRBJ2-5; TRBD2 matches at 8 bases. TRBV23-1 is marked as an open reading frame, function uncertain. CDR3 length: 21 amino acids. V lost 4 bases to trimming and J lost 1 base; unmatched junction nucleotides: 23.

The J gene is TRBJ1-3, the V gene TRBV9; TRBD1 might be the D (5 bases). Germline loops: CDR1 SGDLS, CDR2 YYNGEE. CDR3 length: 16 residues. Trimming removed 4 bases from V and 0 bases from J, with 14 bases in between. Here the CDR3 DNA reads TGTGCCAGCAGCCAGAAGCCCGGGGGCTCTGGAAACACCATATATTTT. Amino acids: CASSQKPGGSGNTIYF.

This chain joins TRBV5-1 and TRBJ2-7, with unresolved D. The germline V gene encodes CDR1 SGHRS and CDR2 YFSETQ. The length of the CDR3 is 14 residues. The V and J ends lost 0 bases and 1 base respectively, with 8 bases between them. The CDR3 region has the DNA TGCGCCAGCAGCTTGGCCGCAGGTTCCTACGAGCAGTACTTC. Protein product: CASSLAAGSYEQYF.

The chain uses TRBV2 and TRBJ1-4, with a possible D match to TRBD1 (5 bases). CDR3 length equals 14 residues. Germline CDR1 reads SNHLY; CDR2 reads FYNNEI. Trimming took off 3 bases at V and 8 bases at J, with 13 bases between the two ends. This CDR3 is CASSDARVWEKLFF. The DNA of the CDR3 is TGTGCCAGCAGTGATGCCAGGGTGTGGGAAAAACTGTTTTTT. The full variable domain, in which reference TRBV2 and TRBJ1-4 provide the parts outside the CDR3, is EPEVTQTPSHQVTQMGQEVILRCVPISNHLYFYWYRQILGQKVEFLVSFYNNEISEKSEIFDDQFSVERPDGSNFTLKIRSTKLEDSAMYFCASSDARVWEKLFFGSGTQLSVL.

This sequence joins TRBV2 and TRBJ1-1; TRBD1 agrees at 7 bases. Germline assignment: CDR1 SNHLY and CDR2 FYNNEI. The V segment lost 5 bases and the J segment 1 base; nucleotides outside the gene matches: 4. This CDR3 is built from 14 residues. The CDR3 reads CASSTGTANTEAFF. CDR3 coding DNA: TGTGCCAGCAGTACCGGGACAGCGAACACTGAAGCTTTCTTT.

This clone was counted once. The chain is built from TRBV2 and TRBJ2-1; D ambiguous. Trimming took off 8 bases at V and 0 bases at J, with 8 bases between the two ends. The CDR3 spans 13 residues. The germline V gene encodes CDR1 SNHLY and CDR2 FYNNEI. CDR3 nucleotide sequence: TGTGCCAGCTACTCTAGCTCCTACAATGAGCAGTTCTTC. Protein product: CASYSSSYNEQFF. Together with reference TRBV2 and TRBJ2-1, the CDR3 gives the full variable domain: EPEVTQTPSHQVTQMGQEVILRCVPISNHLYFYWYRQILGQKVEFLVSFYNNEISEKSEIFDDQFSVERPDGSNFTLKIRSTKLEDSAMYFCASYSSSYNEQFFGPGTRLTVL.

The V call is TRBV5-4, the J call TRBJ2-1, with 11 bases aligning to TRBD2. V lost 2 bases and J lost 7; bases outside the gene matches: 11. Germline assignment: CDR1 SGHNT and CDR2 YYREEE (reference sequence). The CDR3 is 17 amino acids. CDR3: CASSFGGGLAGGNEQFF. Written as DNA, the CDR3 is TGTGCCAGCAGCTTCGGTGGAGGGCTAGCGGGAGGAAATGAGCAGTTCTTC.

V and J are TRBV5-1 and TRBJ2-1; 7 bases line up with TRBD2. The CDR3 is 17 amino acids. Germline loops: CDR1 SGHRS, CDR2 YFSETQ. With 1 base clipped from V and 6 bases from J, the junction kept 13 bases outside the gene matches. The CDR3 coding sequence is TGCGCCAGCAGCTTGTGGGGGGACTCCCCGGGGGGCAATGAGCAGTTCTTC. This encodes CASSLWGDSPGGNEQFF. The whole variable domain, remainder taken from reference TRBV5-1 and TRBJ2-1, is KAGVTQTPRYLIKTRGQQVTLSCSPISGHRSVSWYQQTPGQGLQFLFEYFSETQRNKGNFPGRFSGRQFSNSRSEMNVSTLELGDSALYLCASSLWGDSPGGNEQFFGPGTRLTVL.

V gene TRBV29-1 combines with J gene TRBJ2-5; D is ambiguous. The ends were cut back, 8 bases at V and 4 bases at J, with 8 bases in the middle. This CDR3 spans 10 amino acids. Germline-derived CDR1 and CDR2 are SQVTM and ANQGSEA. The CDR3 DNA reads TGCAGCACCGGTGGAGAGACCCAGTACTTC. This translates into CSTGGETQYF.

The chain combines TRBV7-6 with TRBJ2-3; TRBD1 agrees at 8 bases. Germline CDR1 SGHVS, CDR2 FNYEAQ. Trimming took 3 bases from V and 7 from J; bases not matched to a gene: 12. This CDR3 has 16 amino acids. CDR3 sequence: CASSLTGTGKVYTQYF. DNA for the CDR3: TGTGCCAGCAGCTTGACCGGGACAGGTAAGGTTTATACGCAGTATTTT. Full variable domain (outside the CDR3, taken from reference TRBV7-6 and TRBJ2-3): GAGVSQSPRYKVTKRGQDVALRCDPISGHVSLYWYRQALGQGPEFLTYFNYEAQQDKSGLPNDRFSAERPEGSISTLTIQRTEQRDSAMYRCASSLTGTGKVYTQYFGPGTRLTVL.

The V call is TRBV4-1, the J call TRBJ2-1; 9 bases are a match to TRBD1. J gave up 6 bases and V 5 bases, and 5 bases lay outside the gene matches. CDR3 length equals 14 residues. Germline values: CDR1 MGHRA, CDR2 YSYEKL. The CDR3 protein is CASSSETGGNEQFF. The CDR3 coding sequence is TGCGCCAGCAGCTCCGAGACAGGGGGCAATGAGCAGTTCTTC.

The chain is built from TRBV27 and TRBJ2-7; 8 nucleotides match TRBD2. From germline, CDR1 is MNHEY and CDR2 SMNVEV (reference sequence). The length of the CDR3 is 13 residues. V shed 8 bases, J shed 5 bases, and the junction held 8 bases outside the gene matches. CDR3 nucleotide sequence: TGTGCCAGCTCCGGGACTAGTGCACACGAGCAGTACTTC. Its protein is CASSGTSAHEQYF.

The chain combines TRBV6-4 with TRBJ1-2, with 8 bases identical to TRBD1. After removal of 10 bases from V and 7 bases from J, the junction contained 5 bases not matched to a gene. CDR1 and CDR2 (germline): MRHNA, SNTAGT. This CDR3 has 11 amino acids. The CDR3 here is CATRGRGGYTF. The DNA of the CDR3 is TGTGCCACCAGGGGGCGCGGTGGCTACACCTTC.

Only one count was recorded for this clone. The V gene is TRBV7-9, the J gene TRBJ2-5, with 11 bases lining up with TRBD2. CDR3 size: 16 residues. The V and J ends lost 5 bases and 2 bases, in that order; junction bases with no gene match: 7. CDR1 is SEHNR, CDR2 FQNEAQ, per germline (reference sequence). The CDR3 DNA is TGTGCCAGCAGCGATGTAGCGGGAGGGGCTCAAGAGACCCAGTACTTC. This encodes CASSDVAGGAQETQYF.